At least ten counts were recorded for the clone carrying this T cell receptor (beta chain). Construction of the TCRbeta library involved unique molecular identifiers. TCRdb fed the PCR reads into MiXCR, producing one record per CDR3 protein. This table has over 550,000 distinct CDR3 sequences, under 12% appearing once. This sample is part of a study of T-cell reconstitution after alpha-beta-depleted transplantation in children. This sample comprised PBMCs from the stem cell graft donor, obtained from the stem cell graft. The clonotype was recovered from a human donor who donated a stem cell graft to a child with acute myeloid leukemia.

The CDR3 region is CASSPASGSTDTQYF. The CDR3 DNA reads TGTGCCAGCTCACCGGCTAGCGGTAGCACAGATACGCAGTATTTT. The V and J genes are TRBV18 and TRBJ2-3; 7 bases align to TRBD2. V lost 3 bases and J lost 0; bases outside the gene matches: 3. This CDR3 has 15 amino acids. Germline V gene lookup returns CDR1 KGHSH and CDR2 LQKENI.